This TCR beta chain stems from a study of T cells in Graves' hyperthyroidism and ophthalmopathy. RNA transcripts gave rise to amplified TCR beta CDR3 regions. Primed by the HTBI set, a first-round RT-PCR was run on the TCR CDR3. TCRdb reprocessed the multiplex PCR reads via MiXCR and lists one record per CDR3 protein. The sample comprises 450,000 to 650,000 distinct CDR3 sequences, less than 25% of which are singletons, and 26% rests with the top ten. This clonotype was observed at least ten times. Recently diagnosed hyperthyroidism of less than 2 months' duration affected patients aged 18 to 65. Criteria for exclusion of patients were uncontrolled infection, other autoimmune disease, pregnancy or lactation. The diagnostic basis comprised clinical symptoms, serum thyroxine and TRAb, thyroid ultrasound and orbital computed tomography. The CDR3 sequence is 14 residues long. Trimming pared 5 bases from V and 4 bases from J, leaving 14 bases between. Germline loops: CDR1 MNHEY, CDR2 SMNVEV (reference sequence).

V gene TRBV27 combines with J gene TRBJ2-5; tentatively, D is TRBD2 (6 bases). The receptor comes from a man between 18 and 35 years old with Graves' hyperthyroidism. Sample: blood. The CDR3 nucleotides are TGTGCCAGCAGTCTCTTCTCTAGCGCAGAGACCCAGTACTTC. It codes for CASSLFSSAETQYF.